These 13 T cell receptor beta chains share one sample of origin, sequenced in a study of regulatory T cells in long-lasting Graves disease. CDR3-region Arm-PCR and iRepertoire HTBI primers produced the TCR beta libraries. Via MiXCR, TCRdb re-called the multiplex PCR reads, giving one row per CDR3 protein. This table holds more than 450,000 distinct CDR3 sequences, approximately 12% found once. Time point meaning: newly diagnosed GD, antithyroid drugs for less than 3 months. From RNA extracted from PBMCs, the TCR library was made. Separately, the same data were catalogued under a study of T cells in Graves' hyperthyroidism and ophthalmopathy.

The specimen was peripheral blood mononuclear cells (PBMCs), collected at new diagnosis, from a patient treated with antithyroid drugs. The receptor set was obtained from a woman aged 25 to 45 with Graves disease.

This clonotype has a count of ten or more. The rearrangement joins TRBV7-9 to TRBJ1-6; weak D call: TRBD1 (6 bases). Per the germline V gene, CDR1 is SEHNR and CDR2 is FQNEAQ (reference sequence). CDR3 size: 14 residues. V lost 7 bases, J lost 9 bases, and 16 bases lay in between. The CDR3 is CASTRGTSGSPLHF. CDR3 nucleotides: TGTGCCAGCACCCGAGGGACAAGTGGTTCACCCCTCCACTTT.

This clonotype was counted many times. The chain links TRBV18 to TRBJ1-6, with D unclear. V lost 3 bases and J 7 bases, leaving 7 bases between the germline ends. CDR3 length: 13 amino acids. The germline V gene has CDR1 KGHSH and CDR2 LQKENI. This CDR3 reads CASSPDWNSPLHF. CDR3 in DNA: TGTGCCAGCTCACCCGATTGGAATTCACCCCTCCACTTT.

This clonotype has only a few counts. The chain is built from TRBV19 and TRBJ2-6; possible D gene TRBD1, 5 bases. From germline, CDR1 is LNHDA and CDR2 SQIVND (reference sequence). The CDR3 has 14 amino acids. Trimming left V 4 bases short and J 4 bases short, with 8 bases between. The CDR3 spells CASSTGLGANVLTF. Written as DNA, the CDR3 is TGTGCCAGTAGTACAGGGTTAGGGGCCAACGTCCTGACTTTC.

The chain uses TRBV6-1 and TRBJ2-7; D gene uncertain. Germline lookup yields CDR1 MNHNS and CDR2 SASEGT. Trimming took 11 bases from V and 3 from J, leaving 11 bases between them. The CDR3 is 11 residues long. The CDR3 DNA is TGTGCCGGCCGGGTTCTCTACGAGCAGTACTTC. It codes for CAGRVLYEQYF.

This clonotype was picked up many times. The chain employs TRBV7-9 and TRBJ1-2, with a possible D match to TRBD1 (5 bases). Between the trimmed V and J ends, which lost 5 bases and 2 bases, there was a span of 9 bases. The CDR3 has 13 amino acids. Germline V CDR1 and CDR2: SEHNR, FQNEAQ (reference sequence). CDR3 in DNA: TGTGCCAGCAGCCTGGACAAAAACTATGGCTACACCTTC. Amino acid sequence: CASSLDKNYGYTF.

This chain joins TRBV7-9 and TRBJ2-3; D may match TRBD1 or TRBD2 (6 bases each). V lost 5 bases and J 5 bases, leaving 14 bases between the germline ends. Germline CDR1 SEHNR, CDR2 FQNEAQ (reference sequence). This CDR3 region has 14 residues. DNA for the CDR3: TGTGCCAGCAGCCAAGGGGGGATTGGAGATACGCAGTATTTT. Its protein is CASSQGGIGDTQYF.

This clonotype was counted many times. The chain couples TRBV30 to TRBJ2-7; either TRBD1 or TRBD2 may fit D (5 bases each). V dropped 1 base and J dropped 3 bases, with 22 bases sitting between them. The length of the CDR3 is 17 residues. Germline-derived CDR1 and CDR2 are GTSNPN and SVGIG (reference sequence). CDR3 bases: TGTGCCTGGAGTGGAATCGGCGTCGGGACGTCAGTCTACGAGCAGTACTTC. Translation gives CAWSGIGVGTSVYEQYF.

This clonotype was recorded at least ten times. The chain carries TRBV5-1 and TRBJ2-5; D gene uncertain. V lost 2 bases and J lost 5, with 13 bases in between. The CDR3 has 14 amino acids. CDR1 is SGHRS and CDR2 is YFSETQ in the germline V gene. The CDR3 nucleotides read TGCGCCAGCAGCTTTTTCCCGAGCCAGGAGACCCAGTACTTC. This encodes CASSFFPSQETQYF.

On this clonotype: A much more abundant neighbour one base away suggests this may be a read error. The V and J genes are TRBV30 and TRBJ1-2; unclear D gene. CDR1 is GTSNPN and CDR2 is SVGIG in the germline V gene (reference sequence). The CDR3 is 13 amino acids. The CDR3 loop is CAWSPARNYGYSF. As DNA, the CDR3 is TGTGCCTGGAGTCCCGCCCGGAACTATGGCTACAGCTTC.

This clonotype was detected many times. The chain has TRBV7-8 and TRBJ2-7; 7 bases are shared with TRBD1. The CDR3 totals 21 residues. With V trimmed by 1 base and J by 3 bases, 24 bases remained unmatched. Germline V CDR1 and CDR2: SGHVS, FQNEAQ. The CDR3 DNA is TGTGCCAGCAGCTTAGGAGCGGTCAGATACCTTTCTACAGGGGAAAACTACGAGCAGTACTTC. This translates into CASSLGAVRYLSTGENYEQYF. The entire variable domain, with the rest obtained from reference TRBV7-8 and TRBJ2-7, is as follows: GAGVSQSPRYKVAKRGQDVALRCDPISGHVSLFWYQQALGQGPEFLTYFQNEAQLDKSGLPSDRFFAERPEGSVSTLKIQRTQQEDSAVYLCASSLGAVRYLSTGENYEQYFGPGTRLTVT.

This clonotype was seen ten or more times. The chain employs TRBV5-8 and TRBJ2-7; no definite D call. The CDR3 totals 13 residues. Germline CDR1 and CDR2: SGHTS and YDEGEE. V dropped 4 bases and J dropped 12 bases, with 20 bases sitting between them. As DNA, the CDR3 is TGTGCCAGCAGCCCCCACTTATTGGCGATCGGGTACTTC. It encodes CASSPHLLAIGYF.

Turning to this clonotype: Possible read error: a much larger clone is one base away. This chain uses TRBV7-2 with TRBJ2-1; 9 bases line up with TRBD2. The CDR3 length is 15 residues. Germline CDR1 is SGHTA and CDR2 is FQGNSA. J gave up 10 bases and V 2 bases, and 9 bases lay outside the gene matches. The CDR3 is CTSSLRAGGPKEQFF. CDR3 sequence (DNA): TGTACCAGCAGCTTACGAGCGGGAGGCCCGAAGGAGCAGTTCTTC.

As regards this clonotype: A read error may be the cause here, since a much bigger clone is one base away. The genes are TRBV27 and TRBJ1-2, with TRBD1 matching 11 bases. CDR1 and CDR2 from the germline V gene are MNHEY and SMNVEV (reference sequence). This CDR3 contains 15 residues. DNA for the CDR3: TGTGCCATCAGTTTCCTCGGGACAGGGGGAAATGGCTACACCTTC. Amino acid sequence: CAISFLGTGGNGYTF.